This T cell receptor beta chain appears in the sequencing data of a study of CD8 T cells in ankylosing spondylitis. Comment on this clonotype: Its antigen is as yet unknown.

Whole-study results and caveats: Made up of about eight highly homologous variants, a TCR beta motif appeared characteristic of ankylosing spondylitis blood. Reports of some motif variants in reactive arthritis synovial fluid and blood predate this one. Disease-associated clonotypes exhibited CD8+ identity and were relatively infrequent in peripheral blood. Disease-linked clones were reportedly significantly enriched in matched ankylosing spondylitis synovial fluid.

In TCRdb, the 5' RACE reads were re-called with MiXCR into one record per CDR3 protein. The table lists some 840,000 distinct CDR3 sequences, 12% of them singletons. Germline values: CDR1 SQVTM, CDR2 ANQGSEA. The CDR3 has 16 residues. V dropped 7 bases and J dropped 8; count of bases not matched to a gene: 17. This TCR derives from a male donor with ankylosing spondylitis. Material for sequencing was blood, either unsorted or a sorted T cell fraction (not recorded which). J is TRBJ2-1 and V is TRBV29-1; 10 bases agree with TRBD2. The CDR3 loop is CSGGGASGSSIDEQFF. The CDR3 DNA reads TGCAGCGGTGGGGGGGCTAGCGGGAGTAGTATCGATGAGCAGTTCTTC.